A single sample is the source of the 7 T cell receptor beta chains below, sequenced in a study of technical replicates of blood from a handful of donors. Sequencing was performed with immunoSEQ multiplex PCR; in TCRdb, only in-frame clones are kept and a portion is missing. The repertoire holds tens of thousands of clones, approximately 96% seen once, with approximately 0.2% in the top ten. The specimen sequenced was T cells isolated from PBMCs. Receptors originate from a human donor in good health.

This clone was seen just once. CDR3 sequence: CASSLRTGGETQYF. Written as DNA, the CDR3 is TGTGCCAGCTCACTGAGGACAGGTGGAGAGACCCAGTACTTC. This chain joins TRBV18 and TRBJ2-5, with 7 bases identical to TRBD1. The germline V gene has CDR1 KGHSH and CDR2 LQKENI. The CDR3 extends over 14 amino acids. The ends lost 4 bases at V and 4 bases at J; junction bases unmatched: 6.

The chain has TRBV7-2 and TRBJ2-7; the match to TRBD2 covers 8 bases. The CDR3 is 14 amino acids. Germline values: CDR1 SGHTA, CDR2 FQGNSA. V was pared by 0 bases and J by 2 bases, with 0 bases of the junction left unmatched. Written as DNA, the CDR3 is TGTGCCAGCAGCTTAGCCGGGAGGGCCTACGAGCAGTACTTC. It encodes CASSLAGRAYEQYF.

In this sample, this clone turned up once. The chain employs TRBV30 and TRBJ2-6, with 7 bases lining up with TRBD1. The CDR3 has 20 amino acids. After removal of 2 bases from V and 0 bases from J, the junction contained 16 bases not matched to a gene. Germline assignment: CDR1 GTSNPN and CDR2 SVGIG (reference sequence). The DNA for the CDR3 is TGTGCCTGGAGTAGGGCAATGGACAGGTCCTTTGCCTCTGGGGCCAACGTCCTGACTTTC. As protein: CAWSRAMDRSFASGANVLTF.

The chain combines TRBV9 with TRBJ1-2; D is uncertain. Germline values: CDR1 SGDLS, CDR2 YYNGEE. Trimming took 3 bases from V and 8 from J, leaving 17 bases between them. This CDR3 contains 14 residues. CDR3 coding DNA: TGTGCCAGCAGCGCAGTAAACATCCTTCAGGGCTACACCTTC. This sequence encodes CASSAVNILQGYTF.

The gene calls are TRBV7-9 and TRBJ2-3; 9 nucleotides agree with TRBD2. Germline V gives CDR1 SEHNR, CDR2 FQNEAQ (reference sequence). Germline trimming cut 4 bases from V and 1 base from J; bases unmatched to any gene: 3. This CDR3 has 15 residues. The CDR3 reads CASSWWTSGTDTQYF. The CDR3 DNA reads as TGTGCCAGCAGCTGGTGGACTAGCGGCACAGATACGCAGTATTTT.

The rearrangement links TRBV7-8 to TRBJ1-2; TRBD1 is a possible D gene (5 bases). CDR3 length: 12 amino acids. V gave up 1 base and J gave up 8 bases, with 8 bases separating them. Germline V gene sequence: CDR1 SGHVS, CDR2 FQNEAQ. This chain's CDR3 is CASSLGGGGYTF. The CDR3 DNA sequence: TGTGCCAGCAGCTTAGGGGGCGGCGGCTACACCTTC.

The chain recombines TRBV7-9 with TRBJ2-3, with 13 bases fitting TRBD2. The germline V gene has CDR1 SEHNR and CDR2 FQNEAQ (reference sequence). This CDR3 contains 19 residues. The V segment lost 7 bases and the J segment 5 bases; nucleotides outside the gene matches: 18. CDR3 in DNA: TGTGCCAGCAATAGGGGGACTAGCGGGATCCCGGTGGGAGTAGATACGCAGTATTTT. Translating it yields CASNRGTSGIPVGVDTQYF.